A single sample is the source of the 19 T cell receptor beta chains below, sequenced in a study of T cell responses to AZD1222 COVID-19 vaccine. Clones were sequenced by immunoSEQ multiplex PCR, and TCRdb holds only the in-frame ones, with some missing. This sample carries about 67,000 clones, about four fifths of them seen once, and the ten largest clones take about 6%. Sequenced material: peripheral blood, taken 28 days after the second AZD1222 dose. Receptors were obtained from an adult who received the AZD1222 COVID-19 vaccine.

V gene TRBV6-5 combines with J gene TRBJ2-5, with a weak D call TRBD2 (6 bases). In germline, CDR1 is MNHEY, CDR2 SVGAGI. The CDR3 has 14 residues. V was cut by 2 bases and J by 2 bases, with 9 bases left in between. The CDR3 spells CASSYLGGQETQYF. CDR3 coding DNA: TGTGCCAGCAGTTACCTGGGGGGACAAGAGACCCAGTACTTC.

The DNA of the CDR3 is TGTGCCAGCAGCCAAGGTGACAGCGGGGGGGCGGACTACAATGAGCAGTTCTTC. Amino acid sequence: CASSQGDSGGADYNEQFF. The rearrangement uses TRBV4-2 and TRBJ2-1, with 10 bases fitting TRBD2. The junction had 9 bases not matched to a gene; V was cut back by 1 base and J by 3 bases. Germline V gene data show CDR1 as LGHNA and CDR2 as YNFKEQ. This CDR3 contains 18 residues.

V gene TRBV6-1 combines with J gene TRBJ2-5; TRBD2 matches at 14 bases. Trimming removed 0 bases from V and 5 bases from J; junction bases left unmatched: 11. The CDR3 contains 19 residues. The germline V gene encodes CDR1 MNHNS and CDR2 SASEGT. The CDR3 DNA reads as TGTGCCAGCAGTGAAGCGCGGACTAGCGGGGGGCCGTCCGGGGAGACCCAGTACTTC. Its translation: CASSEARTSGGPSGETQYF.

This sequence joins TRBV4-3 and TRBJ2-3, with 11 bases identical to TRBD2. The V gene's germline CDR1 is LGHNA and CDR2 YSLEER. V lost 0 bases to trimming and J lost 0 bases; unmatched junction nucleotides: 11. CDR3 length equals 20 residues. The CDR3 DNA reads TGCGCCAGCAGCCAAGATCTCCGACTAGCGGGGCTCAATAGCACAGATACGCAGTATTTT. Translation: CASSQDLRLAGLNSTDTQYF.

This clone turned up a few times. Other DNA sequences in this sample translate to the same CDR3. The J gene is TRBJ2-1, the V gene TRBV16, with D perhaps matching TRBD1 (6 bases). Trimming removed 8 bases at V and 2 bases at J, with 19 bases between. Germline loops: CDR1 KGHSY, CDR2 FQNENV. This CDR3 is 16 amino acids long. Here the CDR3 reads CASRPPPGGPYNEQFF. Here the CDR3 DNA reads TGTGCCAGCCGCCCCCCGCCTGGGGGCCCCTACAATGAGCAGTTCTTC.

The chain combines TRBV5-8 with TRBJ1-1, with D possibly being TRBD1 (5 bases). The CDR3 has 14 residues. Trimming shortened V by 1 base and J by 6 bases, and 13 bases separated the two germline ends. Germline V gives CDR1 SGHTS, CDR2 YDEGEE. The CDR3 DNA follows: TGTGCCAGCAGCTTGTATGGGGGTAGAGCTGAAGCTTTCTTT. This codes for CASSLYGGRAEAFF.

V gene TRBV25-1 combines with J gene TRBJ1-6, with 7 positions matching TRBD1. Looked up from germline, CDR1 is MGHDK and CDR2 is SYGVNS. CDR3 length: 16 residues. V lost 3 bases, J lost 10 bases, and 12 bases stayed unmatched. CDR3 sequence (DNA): TGTGCCAGCAGTGAGGAACCCTGGGACAGCAGCTCACCCCTCCACTTT. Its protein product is CASSEEPWDSSSPLHF.

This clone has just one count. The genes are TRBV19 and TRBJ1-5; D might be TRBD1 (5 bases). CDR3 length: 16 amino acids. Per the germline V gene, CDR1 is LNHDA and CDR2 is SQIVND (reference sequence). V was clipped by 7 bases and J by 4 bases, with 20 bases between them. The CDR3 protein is CASNSRDGLRNQPQHF. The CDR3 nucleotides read TGTGCCAGTAACTCCCGGGACGGGCTGAGGAATCAGCCCCAGCATTTT.

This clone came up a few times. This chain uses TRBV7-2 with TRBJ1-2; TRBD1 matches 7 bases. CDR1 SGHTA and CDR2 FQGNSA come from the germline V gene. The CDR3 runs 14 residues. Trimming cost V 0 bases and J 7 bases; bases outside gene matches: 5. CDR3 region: CASSLAPGQVGYTF. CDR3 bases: TGTGCCAGCAGCTTAGCCCCCGGACAGGTTGGCTACACCTTC. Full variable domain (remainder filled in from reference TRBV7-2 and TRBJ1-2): GAGVSQSPSNKVTEKGKDVELRCDPISGHTALYWYRQSLGQGLEFLIYFQGNSAPDKSGLPSDRFSAERTGGSVSTLTIQRTQQEDSAVYLCASSLAPGQVGYTFGSGTRLTVV.

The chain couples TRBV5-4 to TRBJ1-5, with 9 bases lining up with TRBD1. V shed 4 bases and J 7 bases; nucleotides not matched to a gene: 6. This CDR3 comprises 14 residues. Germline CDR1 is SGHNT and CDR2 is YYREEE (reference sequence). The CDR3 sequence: CASSTGGAGQPQHF. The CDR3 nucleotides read TGTGCCAGCAGCACAGGGGGCGCGGGCCAGCCCCAGCATTTT.

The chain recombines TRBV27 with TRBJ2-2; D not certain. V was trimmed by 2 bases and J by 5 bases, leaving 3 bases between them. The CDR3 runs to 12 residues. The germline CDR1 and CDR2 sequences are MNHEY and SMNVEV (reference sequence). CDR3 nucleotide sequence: TGTGCCAGCAGTTTAAAGACCGGGGAGCTGTTTTTT. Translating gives CASSLKTGELFF.

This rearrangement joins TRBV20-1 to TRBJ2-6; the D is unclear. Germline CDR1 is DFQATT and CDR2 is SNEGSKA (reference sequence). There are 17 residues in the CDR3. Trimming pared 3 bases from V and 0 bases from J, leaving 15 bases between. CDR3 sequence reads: CSASRLARSSGANVLTF. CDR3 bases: TGCAGTGCTAGTCGCTTGGCAAGGTCCTCTGGGGCCAACGTCCTGACTTTC.

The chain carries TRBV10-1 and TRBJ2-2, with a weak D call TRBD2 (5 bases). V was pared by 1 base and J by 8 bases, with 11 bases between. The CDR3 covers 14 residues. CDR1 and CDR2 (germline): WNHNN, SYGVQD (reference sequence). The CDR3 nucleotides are TGCGCCAGCAGTGAGTTAGAGGAGGATGGGGAGCTGTTTTTT. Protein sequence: CASSELEEDGELFF.

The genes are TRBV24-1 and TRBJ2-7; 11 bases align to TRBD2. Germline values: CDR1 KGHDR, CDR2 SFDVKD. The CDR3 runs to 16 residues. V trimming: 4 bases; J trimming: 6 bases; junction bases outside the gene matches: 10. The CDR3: CATSDLLAGGNGEQYF. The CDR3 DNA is TGTGCCACCAGTGACCTTCTAGCGGGGGGCAATGGCGAGCAGTACTTC.

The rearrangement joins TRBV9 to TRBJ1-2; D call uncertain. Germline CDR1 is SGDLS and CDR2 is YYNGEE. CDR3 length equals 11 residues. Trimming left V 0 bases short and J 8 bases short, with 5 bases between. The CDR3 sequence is CASSVASGYTF. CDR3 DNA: TGTGCCAGCAGCGTAGCTTCAGGCTACACCTTC.

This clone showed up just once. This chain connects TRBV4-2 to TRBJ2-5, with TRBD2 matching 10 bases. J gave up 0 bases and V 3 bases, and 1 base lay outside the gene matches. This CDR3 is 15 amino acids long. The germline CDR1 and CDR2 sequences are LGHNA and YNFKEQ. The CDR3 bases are TGTGCCAGCAGCCATAGCGGGGGGAACCAAGAGACCCAGTACTTC. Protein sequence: CASSHSGGNQETQYF.

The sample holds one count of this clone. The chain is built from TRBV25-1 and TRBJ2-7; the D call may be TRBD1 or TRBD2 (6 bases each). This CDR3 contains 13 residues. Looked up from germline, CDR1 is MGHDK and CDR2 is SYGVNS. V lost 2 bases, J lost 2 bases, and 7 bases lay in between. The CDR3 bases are TGTGCCAGCAGTGAAGGGGGGCCCTACGAGCAGTACTTC. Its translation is CASSEGGPYEQYF.

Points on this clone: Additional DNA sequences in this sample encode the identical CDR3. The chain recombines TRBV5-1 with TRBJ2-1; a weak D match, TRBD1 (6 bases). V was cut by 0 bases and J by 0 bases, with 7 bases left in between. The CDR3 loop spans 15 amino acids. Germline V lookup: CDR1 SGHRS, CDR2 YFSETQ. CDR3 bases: TGCGCCAGCAGCTTGGAAGGGGGCTCCTACAATGAGCAGTTCTTC. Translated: CASSLEGGSYNEQFF.

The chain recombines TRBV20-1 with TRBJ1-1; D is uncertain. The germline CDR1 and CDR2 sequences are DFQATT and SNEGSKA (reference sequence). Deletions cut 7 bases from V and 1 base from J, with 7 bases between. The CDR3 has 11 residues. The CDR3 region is CSVRPNTEAFF. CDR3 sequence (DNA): TGCAGTGTCAGGCCGAACACTGAAGCTTTCTTT.